The 21 T cell receptor beta chains listed next were all sequenced from one sample in a study of T cell changes during pregnancy in multiple sclerosis. The method was immunoSEQ multiplex PCR; TCRdb's version includes in-frame clones alone and lacks a portion of them. The sample shows around 69,000 clones, approximately 92% of them seen only once. The specimen was peripheral blood, collected in the second trimester of pregnancy. The origin of the receptors is a female donor in good health, enrolled as a control in a pregnancy study.

The chain joins TRBV6-4 to TRBJ2-7; no definite D call. This CDR3 has 13 residues. Trimming left V 2 bases short and J 1 base short, with 6 bases between. CDR1 MRHNA and CDR2 SNTAGT come from the germline V gene. CDR3 loop: CASSDRGSYEQYF. CDR3 nucleotide sequence: TGTGCCAGCAGTGACCGAGGATCCTACGAGCAGTACTTC.

This chain uses TRBV9 with TRBJ1-5; maybe TRBD1 (6 bases). Trimming stripped 1 base from V and 4 bases from J, with 12 bases between. CDR1 and CDR2 (germline): SGDLS, YYNGEE. The CDR3 extends over 15 amino acids. CDR3 nucleotide sequence: TGTGCCAGCAGCGTATCAGGGGTGGGGAATCAGCCCCAGCATTTT. This encodes CASSVSGVGNQPQHF.

The chain carries TRBV6-5 and TRBJ1-1; possible D gene TRBD1, 5 bases. V was pared by 10 bases and J by 3 bases, with 18 bases between. This CDR3 contains 14 residues. Per the germline V gene, CDR1 is MNHEY and CDR2 is SVGAGI. The CDR3 sequence: CATGARGRDTEAFF. Here the CDR3 DNA reads TGTGCCACGGGAGCTCGGGGCAGGGACACTGAAGCTTTCTTT.

The chain combines TRBV7-9 with TRBJ2-7; 8 bases fit TRBD1. Germline V gene data show CDR1 as SEHNR and CDR2 as FQNEAQ (reference sequence). This CDR3 spans 15 amino acids. V trimming: 4 bases; J trimming: 3 bases; junction bases outside the gene matches: 8. The DNA of the CDR3 is TGTGCCAGCAGCTCAGCAGGAGACAGGGGCTACGAGCAGTACTTC. It is translated as CASSSAGDRGYEQYF.

This rearrangement joins TRBV19 to TRBJ2-1; 8 bases align to TRBD1. Germline CDR1 LNHDA, CDR2 SQIVND (reference sequence). The V gene end was trimmed by 8 bases and the J gene end by 6 bases; junction bases not matched to a gene: 18. The CDR3 loop spans 17 amino acids. The chain's CDR3 is CASQPPGTGGRRNEQFF. DNA for the CDR3: TGTGCCAGTCAACCACCCGGGACAGGAGGTAGGCGCAATGAGCAGTTCTTC.

The rearrangement uses TRBV11-2 and TRBJ2-3; unclear D gene. The CDR3 is made up of 15 amino acids. Between the trimmed V and J ends, which lost 4 bases and 2 bases, there was a span of 13 bases. From germline, CDR1 is SGHAT and CDR2 FQNNGV. CDR3 protein: CASSSEMRFTDTQYF. The CDR3 bases are TGTGCCAGCAGCTCCGAAATGAGATTCACAGATACGCAGTATTTT.

V usage is TRBV15 and J usage is TRBJ2-3, with TRBD2 matching over 8 bases. CDR3 size: 15 residues. Germline lookup yields CDR1 LNHNV and CDR2 YYDKDF (reference sequence). With V trimmed by 7 bases and J by 2 bases, 8 bases remained unmatched. CDR3 coding DNA: TGTGCCACCAAGGGCGGGGGGACAACCACAGATACGCAGTATTTT. This gives the protein CATKGGGTTTDTQYF.

The rearrangement links TRBV28 to TRBJ2-3; 16 bases are a match to TRBD2. The trim removed 4 bases at V and 5 bases at J, leaving 3 bases unmatched. CDR1 is MDHEN, CDR2 SYDVKM, per germline. The CDR3 contains 16 residues. CDR3 loop: CASSSGTSGGGDTQYF. CDR3 nucleotide sequence: TGTGCCAGCAGTTCGGGGACTAGCGGGGGGGGAGATACGCAGTATTTT.

The table lists this clone with a count of one. The chain is built from TRBV5-6 and TRBJ2-5; a weak D match, TRBD1 (5 bases). The CDR3 length is 14 residues. Germline V gene sequence: CDR1 SGHDT, CDR2 YYEEEE. V lost 2 bases, J lost 1 base, and 9 bases lay in between. The CDR3 is CASSFWTLQETQYF. The CDR3 bases are TGTGCCAGCAGCTTCTGGACACTCCAAGAGACCCAGTACTTC.

V is TRBV7-6 and J is TRBJ2-5, with 7 bases lining up with TRBD2. Germline CDR1 and CDR2: SGHVS and FNYEAQ. V dropped 4 bases and J dropped 3; count of bases not matched to a gene: 11. CDR3 length: 16 residues. Here the CDR3 reads CASSSQRLAGEETQYF. As DNA, the CDR3 is TGTGCCAGCAGCTCTCAACGACTAGCCGGCGAAGAGACCCAGTACTTC.

The chain employs TRBV2 and TRBJ1-4; D unresolved. Germline V gene lookup returns CDR1 SNHLY and CDR2 FYNNEI. The CDR3 contains 15 residues. V shed 7 bases and J shed 7 bases, with 19 bases lying between them. This chain's CDR3 is CASTEAAGVSEKLFF. The CDR3 bases are TGTGCCAGCACCGAGGCGGCCGGGGTTAGTGAAAAACTGTTTTTT. Combining the CDR3 with reference TRBV2 and TRBJ1-4 gives the whole variable domain EPEVTQTPSHQVTQMGQEVILRCVPISNHLYFYWYRQILGQKVEFLVSFYNNEISEKSEIFDDQFSVERPDGSNFTLKIRSTKLEDSAMYFCASTEAAGVSEKLFFGSGTQLSVL.

V is TRBV6-1 and J is TRBJ1-5, with TRBD1 as a possible D gene (6 bases). Trimming stripped 9 bases from V and 2 bases from J, with 17 bases between. Germline V gene lookup returns CDR1 MNHNS and CDR2 SASEGT. The CDR3 consists of 15 residues. The CDR3 spells CASFPGEGGNQPQHF. CDR3 sequence (DNA): TGTGCCAGTTTCCCAGGGGAGGGCGGCAATCAGCCCCAGCATTTT.

The chain is built from TRBV7-2 and TRBJ2-3; a weak D match, TRBD1 (6 bases). Germline CDR1 and CDR2: SGHTA and FQGNSA. The CDR3 is 14 amino acids. V was cut by 3 bases and J by 2 bases, with 9 bases left in between. CDR3 in DNA: TGTGCCAGCAGCTTGGGGGCAGTCACAGATACGCAGTATTTT. Translated, it gives CASSLGAVTDTQYF.

The rearrangement uses TRBV15 and TRBJ2-2, with a possible D match to TRBD1 (5 bases). The V and J ends lost 6 bases and 0 bases respectively, with 11 bases between them. CDR1 and CDR2 (germline): LNHNV, YYDKDF (reference sequence). The CDR3 runs to 15 residues. The CDR3 here is CATRQMTANTGELFF. CDR3 sequence (DNA): TGTGCCACCAGACAGATGACAGCGAACACCGGGGAGCTGTTTTTT.

The chain employs TRBV15 and TRBJ1-1; tentative D call: TRBD1 (5 bases). Deletions cut 5 bases from V and 0 bases from J, with 7 bases between. The CDR3 consists of 13 residues. The germline V gene encodes CDR1 LNHNV and CDR2 YYDKDF (reference sequence). CDR3 in amino acids: CATSGAMNTEAFF. CDR3 bases: TGTGCCACCAGCGGGGCAATGAACACTGAAGCTTTCTTT.

This clone was recorded a few times. The rearrangement links TRBV30 to TRBJ1-5, with D maybe TRBD1 (6 bases). CDR3 length equals 14 residues. Germline CDR1 is GTSNPN and CDR2 is SVGIG (reference sequence). Trimming cost V 0 bases and J 5 bases, with 11 bases left between them. The CDR3 region has the DNA TGTGCCTGGAGTGTAGGGGGTAAGGATCAGCCCCAGCATTTT. It translates to CAWSVGGKDQPQHF.

The chain is built from TRBV19 and TRBJ1-5; D is undetermined. V lost 2 bases to trimming and J lost 2 bases, with 10 bases between them. This CDR3 has 15 residues. From germline, CDR1 is LNHDA and CDR2 SQIVND (reference sequence). The CDR3 sequence: CASSIRWAGNQPQHF. CDR3 nucleotides: TGTGCCAGTAGTATAAGGTGGGCTGGCAATCAGCCCCAGCATTTT.

The V and J genes are TRBV7-9 and TRBJ2-2, with D perhaps TRBD1 (5 bases). With 5 bases removed from V and 2 bases from J, the gap between germline ends came to 9 bases. Per the germline V gene, CDR1 is SEHNR and CDR2 is FQNEAQ (reference sequence). This CDR3 contains 14 residues. The CDR3 DNA follows: TGTGCCAGCAGCCCCCAGGGAAACACCGGGGAGCTGTTTTTT. Its protein product is CASSPQGNTGELFF.

The chain has TRBV4-1 and TRBJ2-5; D not certain. Germline loops: CDR1 MGHRA, CDR2 YSYEKL. The CDR3 runs to 13 residues. The V end lost 4 bases, the J end lost 4 bases, and 10 bases lay between the germline ends. DNA of the CDR3: TGCGCCAGCAGCCTTCCCGGCGGAGAGACCCAGTACTTC. The encoded protein is CASSLPGGETQYF.

The chain couples TRBV29-1 to TRBJ2-5, with a tentative D call TRBD2 (6 bases). CDR3 length: 13 amino acids. Trimming stripped 3 bases from V and 4 bases from J, with 12 bases between. Germline V gene data show CDR1 as SQVTM and CDR2 as ANQGSEA. The CDR3 DNA reads as TGCAGCGTTGAGGAGGGGAACCGAGAGACCCAGTACTTC. Amino acids: CSVEEGNRETQYF.

A single count supports this clone. The chain employs TRBV29-1 and TRBJ1-6, with TRBD1 matching over 7 bases. With V trimmed by 8 bases and J by 7 bases, 11 bases remained unmatched. The CDR3 has 14 amino acids. The germline V gene encodes CDR1 SQVTM and CDR2 ANQGSEA. Here the CDR3 reads CSPGQEGKNSPLHF. DNA of the CDR3: TGCAGCCCTGGACAGGAGGGCAAAAATTCACCCCTCCACTTT.